The rows below give T cell receptor beta chains drawn from one sample of a study of vaccination and CD4 T cells after COVID-19. These receptors have no identified antigens. A single record per CDR3 protein comes from TCRdb applying MiXCR to the PCR reads. The data show about 19,000 distinct CDR3 sequences, around two fifths seen once. Sequenced material: cultured CD4+ T cells from blood. The origin of the receptors is a human donor with COVID-19. The CDR3 runs from the conserved cysteine through the conserved F or W. A D gene is named only where the DNA matches it firmly. Some rows mark clone size as missing; the rest say once, few, many or name a class of expanded clone.

abundance: few
v_gene: TRBV10-3
j_gene: TRBJ2-7
d_gene: -
CDR3aa: CASGPSSYEQYF
CDR3nt: TGTGCCTCGGGACCGAGCTCCTACGAGCAGTACTTC

abundance: -
v_gene: TRBV6-1
j_gene: TRBJ1-5
d_gene: -
CDR3aa: CASSGTQGYSNQPQHF
CDR3nt: TGTGCCAGCAGTGGGACTCAGGGGTATAGCAATCAGCCCCAGCATTTT

abundance: few
v_gene: TRBV20-1
j_gene: TRBJ1-1
d_gene: -
CDR3aa: CSARGQENVNTEAFF
CDR3nt: TGCAGTGCTAGAGGACAGGAAAATGTGAACACTGAAGCTTTCTTT

abundance: -
v_gene: TRBV7-9
j_gene: TRBJ1-4
d_gene: -
CDR3aa: CASSTAGAGKLFF
CDR3nt: TGTGCCAGCAGCACCGCCGGGGCCGGAAAACTGTTTTTT

abundance: once
v_gene: TRBV6-1
j_gene: TRBJ1-5
d_gene: -
CDR3aa: CASGQIYSNQPQHF
CDR3nt: TGTGCCAGCGGACAGATCTATAGCAATCAGCCCCAGCATTTT

abundance: -
v_gene: TRBV7-2
j_gene: TRBJ2-1
d_gene: -
CDR3aa: CASSSGRHGGQFF
CDR3nt: TGTGCCAGCAGCTCGGGGAGACACGGGGGGCAGTTCTTC

abundance: few
v_gene: TRBV7-2
j_gene: TRBJ2-3
d_gene: -
CDR3aa: CASGRSTTARYADTQYF
CDR3nt: TGTGCCAGCGGACGGTCGACGACTGCTCGGTACGCCGATACGCAGTATTTT

abundance: -
v_gene: TRBV28
j_gene: TRBJ2-7
d_gene: TRBD1
CDR3aa: CASMTGAYEQYF
CDR3nt: TGTGCCAGCATGACAGGGGCCTACGAGCAGTACTTC

abundance: -
v_gene: TRBV10-2
j_gene: TRBJ2-2
d_gene: -
CDR3aa: CASTSGPGELFF
CDR3nt: TGCGCCAGCACTTCGGGTCCCGGGGAGCTGTTTTTT

abundance: -
v_gene: TRBV7-8
j_gene: TRBJ2-5
d_gene: TRBD1
CDR3aa: CASSPPTGGTEETQYF
CDR3nt: TGTGCCAGCAGCCCTCCGACAGGGGGTACCGAAGAGACCCAGTACTTC

abundance: -
v_gene: TRBV7-3
j_gene: TRBJ2-3
d_gene: -
CDR3aa: CASSLGPPDTQYF
CDR3nt: TGTGCCAGCAGCCTAGGACCCCCAGATACGCAGTATTTT

abundance: -
v_gene: TRBV12-3/TRBV12-4
j_gene: TRBJ1-2
d_gene: TRBD1
CDR3aa: CASTGRTGTNYGYTF
CDR3nt: TGTGCCAGCACCGGACGGACAGGGACTAACTATGGCTACACCTTC

abundance: -
v_gene: TRBV6-1
j_gene: TRBJ1-1
d_gene: -
CDR3aa: CASWMNTEAFF
CDR3nt: TGTGCCAGCTGGATGAACACTGAAGCTTTCTTT

abundance: -
v_gene: TRBV19
j_gene: TRBJ1-5
d_gene: -
CDR3aa: CASREGLSNQPQHF
CDR3nt: TGTGCCAGTAGGGAGGGGCTGAGCAATCAGCCCCAGCATTTT

abundance: -
v_gene: TRBV20-1
j_gene: TRBJ1-1
d_gene: -
CDR3aa: CSAHRGNTEAFF
CDR3nt: TGCAGTGCCCATCGGGGGAACACTGAAGCTTTCTTT

abundance: few
v_gene: TRBV6-1
j_gene: TRBJ2-2
d_gene: TRBD1
CDR3aa: CASRSRQGNTGELFF
CDR3nt: TGTGCCAGCAGGTCTAGACAGGGTAACACCGGGGAGCTGTTTTTT